One and the same sample provided the 16 T cell receptor beta chains below, sequenced in a study of CD8 T cells in Susac syndrome. A quantity of roughly 0.5 to 1 ug RNA underwent reverse transcription using random hexamers. TCRdb redid the calling of the immunoSEQ multiplex PCR reads with MiXCR, one entry per CDR3 protein. Counted here are some 450,000 distinct CDR3 sequences, more than 80% occurring once; the ten biggest clones make up around 0.12%. The sample taken for sequencing was CD8+ T cells from PBMCs. These receptor sequences come from a human donor with multiple sclerosis.

The chain couples TRBV10-1 to TRBJ2-2; TRBD1 is a possible D gene (5 bases). CDR1 and CDR2 from the germline V gene are WNHNN and SYGVQD (reference sequence). The CDR3 loop spans 16 amino acids. V lost 0 bases and J 2 bases, leaving 10 bases between the germline ends. DNA of the CDR3: TGCGCCAGCAGTGAGTCGTCAGGGCCTAACACCGGGGAGCTGTTTTTT. Translating it yields CASSESSGPNTGELFF.

The chain has TRBV6-5 and TRBJ2-7, with a tentative D call TRBD1 (5 bases). With 0 bases removed from V and 0 bases from J, the gap between germline ends came to 15 bases. Germline assignment: CDR1 MNHEY and CDR2 SVGAGI. The CDR3 loop spans 17 amino acids. The CDR3 coding sequence is TGTGCCAGCAGTTACTCAACTAAGCAGGGCAGCTCCTACGAGCAGTACTTC. Its translation: CASSYSTKQGSSYEQYF.

The chain combines TRBV7-9 with TRBJ1-2; TRBD1 might be the D (6 bases). Deletions cut 0 bases from V and 8 bases from J, with 13 bases between. Germline CDR1 and CDR2: SEHNR and FQNEAQ (reference sequence). This CDR3 comprises 14 residues. DNA for the CDR3: TGTGCCAGCAGCTTAGCGGATAGGGGGGCCGGCTACACCTTC. Amino acid sequence: CASSLADRGAGYTF.

The chain couples TRBV7-9 to TRBJ2-1; either TRBD1 or TRBD2 may fit D (5 bases each). V shed 5 bases and J shed 5 bases, with 13 bases lying between them. The CDR3 has 14 residues. In germline, CDR1 is SEHNR, CDR2 FQNEAQ (reference sequence). The CDR3 sequence is CASSGDLRHNEQFF. The CDR3 nucleotides are TGTGCCAGCAGCGGGGACCTCCGCCACAATGAGCAGTTCTTC.

This clonotype was seen more than once but under ten times. The V and J genes are TRBV19 and TRBJ2-1; the match to TRBD2 covers 9 bases. CDR1 and CDR2 (germline): LNHDA, SQIVND (reference sequence). The CDR3 is 20 amino acids. V shed 0 bases, J shed 5 bases, and the junction held 17 bases outside the gene matches. The CDR3 loop reads CASSIDLSSLRSGSNNEQFF. The CDR3 DNA follows: TGTGCCAGTAGTATAGATCTATCCAGTCTTCGTAGCGGGAGTAACAATGAGCAGTTCTTC.

The genes are TRBV28 and TRBJ2-3; possibly TRBD1 or TRBD2 for D (5 bases each). The CDR3 is 15 residues long. Germline V CDR1 and CDR2: MDHEN, SYDVKM. With 3 bases removed from V and 1 base from J, the gap between germline ends came to 11 bases. The CDR3 sequence: CASSFKGRRTDTQYF. The CDR3 DNA reads as TGTGCCAGCAGTTTTAAGGGACGGCGCACAGATACGCAGTATTTT.

The chain carries TRBV6-2 or TRBV6-3 and TRBJ2-7, with 13 bases that match TRBD2. In germline, CDR1 is MNHEY, CDR2 SVGEGT. CDR3 length: 17 residues. V was clipped by 4 bases and J by 5 bases; unmatched bases: 11. CDR3 residues: CASSSLAGGPNSDEQYF. The DNA of the CDR3 is TGTGCCAGCAGTTCACTAGCGGGAGGGCCTAATTCCGACGAGCAGTACTTC.

This clonotype was counted once. The chain recombines TRBV10-2 with TRBJ2-1; a possible D gene is TRBD2 (5 bases). V was cut by 3 bases and J by 5 bases, with 8 bases left in between. The CDR3 consists of 13 residues. Germline V gene lookup returns CDR1 WSHSY and CDR2 SAAADI. In DNA, the CDR3 is TGCGCCAGCAGTGACGGACTTCACAATGAGCAGTTCTTC. Translated, it gives CASSDGLHNEQFF.

CDR3 DNA sequence: TGTGCCAGCAGCTTAGTGGGCAGGAGCGGGCGGATATCAGATACGCAGTATTTT. Protein product: CASSLVGRSGRISDTQYF. V gene TRBV7-6 combines with J gene TRBJ2-3, with a weak D call TRBD2 (6 bases). Looked up from germline, CDR1 is SGHVS and CDR2 is FNYEAQ. There are 18 residues in the CDR3. Trimming pared 1 base from V and 4 bases from J, leaving 21 bases between.

V and J are TRBV12-3 or TRBV12-4 and TRBJ1-1; 9 positions match TRBD1. This CDR3 contains 15 residues. V lost 9 bases, J lost 5 bases, and 13 bases stayed unmatched. The DNA of the CDR3 is TGTGCCAGTACCCCACCAACAGGGGGCTTTACTGAAGCTTTCTTT. It yields the protein CASTPPTGGFTEAFF.

The sample holds one count of this clonotype. The chain has TRBV4-2 and TRBJ2-1; D is ambiguous. The CDR3 contains 14 residues. From germline, CDR1 is LGHNA and CDR2 YNFKEQ. Trimming shortened V by 4 bases and J by 2 bases, and 9 bases separated the two germline ends. The CDR3 bases are TGTGCCAGCAGCCCCCTAGAACCCTACAATGAGCAGTTCTTC. Protein sequence: CASSPLEPYNEQFF.

V is TRBV7-6 and J is TRBJ2-1; 16 nucleotides agree with TRBD2. Germline-derived CDR1 and CDR2 are SGHVS and FNYEAQ. Trimming cost V 8 bases and J 5 bases; bases outside gene matches: 15. The length of the CDR3 is 19 residues. The CDR3, as DNA: TGTGCCAGCTCAGGTCCGGGACTAGCGGGAGGGCCCGCGAACAATGAGCAGTTCTTC. Its translation is CASSGPGLAGGPANNEQFF.

This sequence joins TRBV15 and TRBJ1-5; 8 bases map to TRBD1. Unmatched junction bases numbered 7, after V lost 3 bases and J lost 0 bases. Germline lookup yields CDR1 LNHNV and CDR2 YYDKDF (reference sequence). CDR3 length: 17 amino acids. This CDR3 is CATSSPQGAPSNQPQHF. DNA for the CDR3: TGTGCCACCAGCAGTCCCCAGGGGGCCCCTAGCAATCAGCCCCAGCATTTT. Looking up the rest from reference TRBV15 and TRBJ1-5 gives the full variable domain: DAMVIQNPRYQVTQFGKPVTLSCSQTLNHNVMYWYQQKSSQAPKLLFHYYDKDFNNEADTPDNFQSRRPNTSFCFLDIRSPGLGDTAMYLCATSSPQGAPSNQPQHFGDGTRLSIL.

The chain is built from TRBV6-1 and TRBJ2-3; 10 bases align to TRBD2. The CDR3 contains 14 residues. Trimming at V came to 7 bases and at J to 3 bases, leaving 4 bases not matched to a gene. The V gene's germline CDR1 is MNHNS and CDR2 SASEGT. The CDR3 DNA is TGTGCCAGCACTGGGACTAGCGAAACAGATACGCAGTATTTT. The encoded protein is CASTGTSETDTQYF.

V and J are TRBV30 and TRBJ1-2; 7 bases are shared with TRBD1. The V gene end was trimmed by 3 bases and the J gene end by 1 base; junction bases not matched to a gene: 5. The CDR3 consists of 14 residues. Germline CDR1 GTSNPN, CDR2 SVGIG (reference sequence). The CDR3 protein is CAWRGTVINYGYTF. The CDR3 coding sequence is TGTGCCTGGAGGGGGACAGTTATTAACTATGGCTACACCTTC.

The CDR3 DNA sequence: TGTGCCAGCAGTGGAGACGATGGGGCCAACGTCCTGACTTTC. Translating it yields CASSGDDGANVLTF. The V and J genes are TRBV7-8 and TRBJ2-6; D is uncertain. Germline V lookup: CDR1 SGHVS, CDR2 FQNEAQ. The CDR3 has 14 amino acids. The ends were cut back, 6 bases at V and 3 bases at J, with 9 bases in the middle.